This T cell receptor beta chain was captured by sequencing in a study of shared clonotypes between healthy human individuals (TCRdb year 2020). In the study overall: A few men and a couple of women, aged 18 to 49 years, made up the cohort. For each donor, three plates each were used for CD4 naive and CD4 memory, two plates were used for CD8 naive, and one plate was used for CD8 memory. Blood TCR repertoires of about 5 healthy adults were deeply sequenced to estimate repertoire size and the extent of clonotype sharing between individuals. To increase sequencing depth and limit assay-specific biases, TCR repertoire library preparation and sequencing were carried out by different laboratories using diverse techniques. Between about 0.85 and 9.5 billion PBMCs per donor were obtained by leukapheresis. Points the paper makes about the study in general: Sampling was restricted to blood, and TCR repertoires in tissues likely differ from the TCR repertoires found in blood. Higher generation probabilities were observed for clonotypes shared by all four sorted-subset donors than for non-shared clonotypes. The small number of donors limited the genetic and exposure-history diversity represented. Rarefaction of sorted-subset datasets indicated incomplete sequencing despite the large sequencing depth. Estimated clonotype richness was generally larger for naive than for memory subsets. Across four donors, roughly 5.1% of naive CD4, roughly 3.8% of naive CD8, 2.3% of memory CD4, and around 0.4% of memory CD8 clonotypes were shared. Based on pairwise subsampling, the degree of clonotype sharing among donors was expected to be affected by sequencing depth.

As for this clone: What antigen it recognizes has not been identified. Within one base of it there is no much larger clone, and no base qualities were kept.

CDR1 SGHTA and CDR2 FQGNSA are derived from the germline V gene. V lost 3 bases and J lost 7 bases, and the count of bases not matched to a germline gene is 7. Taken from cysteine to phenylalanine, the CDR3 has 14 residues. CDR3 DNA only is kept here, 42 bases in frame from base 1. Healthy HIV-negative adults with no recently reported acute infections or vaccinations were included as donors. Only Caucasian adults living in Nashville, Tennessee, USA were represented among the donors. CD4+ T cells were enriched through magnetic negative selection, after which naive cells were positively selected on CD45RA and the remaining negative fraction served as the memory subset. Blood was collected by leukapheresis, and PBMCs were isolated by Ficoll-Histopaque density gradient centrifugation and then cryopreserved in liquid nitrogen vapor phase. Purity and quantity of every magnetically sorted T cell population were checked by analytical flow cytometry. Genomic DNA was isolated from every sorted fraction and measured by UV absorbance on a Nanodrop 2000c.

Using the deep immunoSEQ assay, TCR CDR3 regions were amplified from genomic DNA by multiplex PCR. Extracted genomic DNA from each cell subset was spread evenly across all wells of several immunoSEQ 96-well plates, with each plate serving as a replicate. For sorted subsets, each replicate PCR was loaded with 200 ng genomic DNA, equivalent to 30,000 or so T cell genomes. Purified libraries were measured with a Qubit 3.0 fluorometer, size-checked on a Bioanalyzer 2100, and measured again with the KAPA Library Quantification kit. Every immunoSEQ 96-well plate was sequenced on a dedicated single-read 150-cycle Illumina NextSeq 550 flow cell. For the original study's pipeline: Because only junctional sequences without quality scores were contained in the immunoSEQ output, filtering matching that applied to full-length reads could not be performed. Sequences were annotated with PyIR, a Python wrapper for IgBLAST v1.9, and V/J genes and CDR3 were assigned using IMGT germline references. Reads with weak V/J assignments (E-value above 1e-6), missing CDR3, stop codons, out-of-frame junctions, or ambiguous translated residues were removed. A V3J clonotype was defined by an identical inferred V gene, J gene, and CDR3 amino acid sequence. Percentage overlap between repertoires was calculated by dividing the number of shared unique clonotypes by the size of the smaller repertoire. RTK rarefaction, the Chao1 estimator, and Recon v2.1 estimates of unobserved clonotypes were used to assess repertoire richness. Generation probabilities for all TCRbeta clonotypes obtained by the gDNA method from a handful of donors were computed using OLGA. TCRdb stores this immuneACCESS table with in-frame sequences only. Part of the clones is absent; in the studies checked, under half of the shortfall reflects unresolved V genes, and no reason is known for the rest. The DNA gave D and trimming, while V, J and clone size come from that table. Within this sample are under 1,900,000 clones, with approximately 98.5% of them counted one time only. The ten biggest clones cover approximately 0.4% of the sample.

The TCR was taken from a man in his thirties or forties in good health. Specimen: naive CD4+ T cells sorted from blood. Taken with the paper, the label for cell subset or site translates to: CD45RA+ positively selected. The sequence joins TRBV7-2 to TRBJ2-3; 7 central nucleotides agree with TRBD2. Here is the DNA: TGTGCCAGCAGCTTTTCACGGGGGGAGAATACGCAGTATTTT. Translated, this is CASSFSRGENTQYF.